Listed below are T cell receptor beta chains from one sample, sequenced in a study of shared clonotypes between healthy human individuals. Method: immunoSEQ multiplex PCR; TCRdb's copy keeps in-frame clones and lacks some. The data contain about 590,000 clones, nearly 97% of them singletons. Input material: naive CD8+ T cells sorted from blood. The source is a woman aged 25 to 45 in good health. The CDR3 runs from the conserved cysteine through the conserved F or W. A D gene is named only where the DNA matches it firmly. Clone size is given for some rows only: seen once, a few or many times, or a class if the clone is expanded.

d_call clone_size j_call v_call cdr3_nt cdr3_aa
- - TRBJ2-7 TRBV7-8 TGTGCCAGCAGTCCGGACCTCTTGTTTTCGGAGCAGTACTTC CASSPDLLFSEQYF
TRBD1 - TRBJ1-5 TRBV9 TGTGCCAGCAGCTCCTCGGGGACAGCCACTAGCAATCAGCCCCAGCATTTT CASSSSGTATSNQPQHF
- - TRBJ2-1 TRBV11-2 TGTGCCAGCAGCCCCGGGACCCAAAATGAGCAGTTCTTC CASSPGTQNEQFF
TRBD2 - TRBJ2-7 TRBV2 TGTGCCAGCAGGACGGGACTAGCGGGAGACGAGCAGTACTTC CASRTGLAGDEQYF
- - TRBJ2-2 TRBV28 TGTGCCAGCATACCGAACACCGGGGAGCTGTTTTTT CASIPNTGELFF
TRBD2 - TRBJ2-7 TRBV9 TGTGCCAGCAGCGTAGGACTAGCAGAGAACGAGCAGTACTTC CASSVGLAENEQYF
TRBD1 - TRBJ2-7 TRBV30 TGTGCCTGGAGTATACAGGGGGCCTCCGAGCAGTACTTC CAWSIQGASEQYF
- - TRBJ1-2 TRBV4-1 TGCGCCAGCAGCCAAGTAGCGGCAACTAACTATGGCTACACCTTC CASSQVAATNYGYTF
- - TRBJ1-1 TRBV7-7 TGTGCCAGCAGCTTAACACGGGGGCATGAAGCTTTCTTT CASSLTRGHEAFF
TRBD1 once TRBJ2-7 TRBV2 TGTGCCATCAACAAGTGGGGGACAGGGCTCAACGAGCAGTACTTC CAINKWGTGLNEQYF
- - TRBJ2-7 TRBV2 TGTGCCAGCAGTGAAGGAGGGACCTACGAGCAGTACTTC CASSEGGTYEQYF
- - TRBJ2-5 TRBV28 TGTGCCAGCAGTTTTGTTTGGGATAGCCGGCAAGAGACCCAGTACTTC CASSFVWDSRQETQYF
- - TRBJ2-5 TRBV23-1 TGCGCCAGCAGTCAATCCCCCCCAGAGACCCAGTACTTC CASSQSPPETQYF
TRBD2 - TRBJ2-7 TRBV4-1 TGCGCCAGCAGCCAAGAAATGGCGACTAGCGGGACCTACGAGCAGTACTTC CASSQEMATSGTYEQYF
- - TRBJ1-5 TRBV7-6 TGTGCCAGCAGCTTAGGCTTTGGAAATCAGCCCCAGCATTTT CASSLGFGNQPQHF
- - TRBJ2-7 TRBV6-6 TGTGCCAGCAGTTACTCCCCCCGGGGCTACGAGCAGTACTTC CASSYSPRGYEQYF
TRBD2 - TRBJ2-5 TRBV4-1 TGCGCCAGCAGCCAACCAGGGACTAGCGGTCAAGAGACCCAGTACTTC CASSQPGTSGQETQYF
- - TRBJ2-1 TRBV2 TGTGCCAGCCTCGCCCCAGTGGGTGAGCAGTTCTTC CASLAPVGEQFF
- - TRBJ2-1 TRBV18 TGTGCCAGCTCACCACCAGGAGGGCCCTCCTACAATGAGCAGTTCTTC CASSPPGGPSYNEQFF
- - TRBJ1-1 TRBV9 TGTGCCAGCAGCGTCTATCCAGGCAGGAACACTGAAGCTTTCTTT CASSVYPGRNTEAFF
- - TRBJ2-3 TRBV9 TGTGCCAGCAGCCCCGAGGGTAGCGGAGGAGGCACAGATACGCAGTATTTT CASSPEGSGGGTDTQYF
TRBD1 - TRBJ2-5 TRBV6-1 TGTGCCAGCAGTGAAGGACAGGGGCTATTACAAGAGACCCAGTACTTC CASSEGQGLLQETQYF
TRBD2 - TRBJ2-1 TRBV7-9 TGTGCCAGCAGCAACTCGGGACTACAAAAGGGGAATGAGCAGTTCTTC CASSNSGLQKGNEQFF
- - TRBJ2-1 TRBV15 TGTGCCACCAGCAGAGGAGCCGATGGGGATGAGCAGTTCTTC CATSRGADGDEQFF
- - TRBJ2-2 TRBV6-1 TGTGCCAGCAGTGACAGCGTTGAATCCCCCACCGGGGAGCTGTTTTTT CASSDSVESPTGELFF
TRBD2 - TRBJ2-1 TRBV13 TGTGCCAGCAGCACTAGACTAGCGGGAGGGCGGTACAATGAGCAGTTCTTC CASSTRLAGGRYNEQFF
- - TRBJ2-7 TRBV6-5 TGTGCCAGCAGCCTTTACGAGCAGTACTTC CASSLYEQYF
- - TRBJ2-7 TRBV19 TGTGCCAGGATGGTGAGGTGCGGTTACGAGCAGTACTTC CARMVRCGYEQYF
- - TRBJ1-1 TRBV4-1 TGCGCCAGCAGCGTCCGACAGATGAACACTGAAGCTTTCTTT CASSVRQMNTEAFF
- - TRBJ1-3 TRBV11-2 TGTGCCAGCAGACGCTATACTGGAAACACCATATATTTT CASRRYTGNTIYF
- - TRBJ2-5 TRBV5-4 TGTGCCAGCAGCTCGCCCGGACAGACGAGCCAAGAGACCCAGTACTTC CASSSPGQTSQETQYF
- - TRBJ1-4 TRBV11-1 TGTGCCAGCAGCCCGACACCTGCAACTAATGAAAAACTGTTTTTT CASSPTPATNEKLFF
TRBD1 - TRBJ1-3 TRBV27 TGTGCCAGCAGTATAGGGACAGACTCTGGAAACACCATATATTTT CASSIGTDSGNTIYF
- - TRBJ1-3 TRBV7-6 TGTGCCAGCAGCTTAGCGCGCCCCTTCTCTGGAAACACCATATATTTT CASSLARPFSGNTIYF
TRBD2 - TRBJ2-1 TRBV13 TGTGCCAGCAGCGGACTAGCGGGAGGGTTGAGCTCCTACAATGAGCAGTTCTTC CASSGLAGGLSSYNEQFF
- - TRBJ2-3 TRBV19 TGTGCCAGTAGTAATTTAGGGGGGAGAGATACGCAGTATTTT CASSNLGGRDTQYF
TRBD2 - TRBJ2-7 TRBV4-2 TGTGCCAGCAGCCAAGAAGAATCACGTTGGCGGGAGCAGTACGAGCAGTACTTC CASSQEESRWREQYEQYF
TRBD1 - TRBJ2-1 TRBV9 TGTGCCAGCAGCCCCGGACAGGACTCCTACAATGAGCAGTTCTTC CASSPGQDSYNEQFF
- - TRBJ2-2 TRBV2 TGTGCCAGCAGTGAATACGTGGAAACGGACACCGGGGAGCTGTTTTTT CASSEYVETDTGELFF
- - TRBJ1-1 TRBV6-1 TGTGCCAGCAGTGCCCCGAGGGGGATTCGGACTGAAGCTTTCTTT CASSAPRGIRTEAFF
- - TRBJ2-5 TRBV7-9 TGTGCCAGCAGCTTAGCTGGAACAGGTCCCCGGGAGACCCAGTACTTC CASSLAGTGPRETQYF
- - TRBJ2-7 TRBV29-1 TGCAGCGTTGTTGGATGGAGCGCGGAACGTTCCTACGAGCAGTACTTC CSVVGWSAERSYEQYF
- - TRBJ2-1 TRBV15 TGTGCCACCAAACCCCGGGACAAGGGGAATGAGCAGTTCTTC CATKPRDKGNEQFF
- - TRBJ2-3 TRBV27 TGTGCCAGCAGTTTGGACTTCCCCGGGGATACGCAGTATTTT CASSLDFPGDTQYF
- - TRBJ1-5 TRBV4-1 TGCGCCAGCAGCCAAGATATGCGGGAGATGCAGCCCCAGCATTTT CASSQDMREMQPQHF
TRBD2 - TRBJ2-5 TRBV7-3 TGTGCCAGCAGCTCCGGACTAGCGCGAGAGACCCAGTACTTC CASSSGLARETQYF
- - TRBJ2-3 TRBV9 TGTGCCAGCAGCCCCCCCCTGGGAGATACGCAGTATTTT CASSPPLGDTQYF
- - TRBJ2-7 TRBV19 TGTGCCAGTAGTCTTGGGCCAACCTACGAGCAGTACTTC CASSLGPTYEQYF
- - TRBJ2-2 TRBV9 TGTGCCAGCAGCGTAGCGGGCGGGAACACCGGGGAGCTGTTTTTT CASSVAGGNTGELFF
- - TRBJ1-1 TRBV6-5 TGTGCCAGCAGTTATGGAGGGTTCGGTGAAGCTTTCTTT CASSYGGFGEAFF